This T cell receptor (beta chain) is from a study of T cell repertoires in cytomegalovirus infection. Whole-study results and caveats: The ex vivo response was dominated by HLA-C-restricted CMV-specific TCR beta clonotypes. The study identified carriers of CMV plus the relevant HLA from cumulative public TCR beta family frequency.

To note about this clonotype: Its target is not known.

With 2 bases removed from V and 1 base from J, the gap between germline ends came to 6 bases. CDR1 and CDR2 (germline): SGDLS, YYNGEE. The CDR3 has 13 amino acids. TCRdb reanalysed the reads using MiXCR and keeps one entry per CDR3 protein. The sample contains 650,000 to 900,000 distinct CDR3 sequences, 32% of which appear only once. This sequence was found in a human donor in good health (CMV status not recorded). Some clones in this sample may be carry-over from other donors' samples. The chain carries TRBV9 and TRBJ1-1; no definite D call. This specimen consisted of cultured CD8+ T cells from PBMCs, obtained from culture after CMV antigen stimulation. The CDR3 reads CASSVWENTEAFF. In DNA, the CDR3 is TGTGCCAGCAGCGTCTGGGAGAACACTGAAGCTTTCTTT.